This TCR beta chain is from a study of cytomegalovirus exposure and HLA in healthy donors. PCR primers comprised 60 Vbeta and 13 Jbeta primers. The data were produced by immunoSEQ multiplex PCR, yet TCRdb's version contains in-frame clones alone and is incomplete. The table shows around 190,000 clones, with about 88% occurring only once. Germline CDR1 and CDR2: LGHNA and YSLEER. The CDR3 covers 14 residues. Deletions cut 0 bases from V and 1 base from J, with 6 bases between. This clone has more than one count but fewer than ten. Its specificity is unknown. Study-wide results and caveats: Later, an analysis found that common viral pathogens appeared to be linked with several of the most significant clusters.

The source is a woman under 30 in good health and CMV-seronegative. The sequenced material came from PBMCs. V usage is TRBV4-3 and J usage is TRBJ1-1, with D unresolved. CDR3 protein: CASSQEGGNTEAFF. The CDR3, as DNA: TGCGCCAGCAGCCAAGAAGGCGGGAACACTGAAGCTTTCTTT.